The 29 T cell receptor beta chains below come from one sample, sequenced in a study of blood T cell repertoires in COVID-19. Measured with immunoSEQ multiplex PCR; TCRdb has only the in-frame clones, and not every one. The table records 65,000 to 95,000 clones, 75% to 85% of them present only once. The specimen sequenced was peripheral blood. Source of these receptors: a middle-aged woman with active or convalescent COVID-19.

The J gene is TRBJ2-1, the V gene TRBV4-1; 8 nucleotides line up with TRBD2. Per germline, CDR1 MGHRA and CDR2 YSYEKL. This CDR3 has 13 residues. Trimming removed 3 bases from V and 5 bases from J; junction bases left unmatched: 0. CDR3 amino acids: CASSQGLDNEQFF. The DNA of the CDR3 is TGCGCCAGCAGCCAGGGACTAGACAATGAGCAGTTCTTC.

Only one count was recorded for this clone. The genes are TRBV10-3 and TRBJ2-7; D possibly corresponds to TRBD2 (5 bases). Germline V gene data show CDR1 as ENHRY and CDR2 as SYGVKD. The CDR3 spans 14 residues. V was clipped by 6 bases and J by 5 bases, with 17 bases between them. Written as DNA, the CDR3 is TGTGCCATCAGCCCCGGGTATGGTAGCGACGAGCAGTACTTC. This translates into CAISPGYGSDEQYF.

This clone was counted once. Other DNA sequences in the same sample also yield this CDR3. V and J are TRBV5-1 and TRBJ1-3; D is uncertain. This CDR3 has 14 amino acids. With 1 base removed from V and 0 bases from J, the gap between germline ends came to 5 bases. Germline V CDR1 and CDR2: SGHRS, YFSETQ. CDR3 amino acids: CASSLSGSGNTIYF. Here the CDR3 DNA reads TGCGCCAGCAGCTTGTCAGGCTCTGGAAACACCATATATTTT.

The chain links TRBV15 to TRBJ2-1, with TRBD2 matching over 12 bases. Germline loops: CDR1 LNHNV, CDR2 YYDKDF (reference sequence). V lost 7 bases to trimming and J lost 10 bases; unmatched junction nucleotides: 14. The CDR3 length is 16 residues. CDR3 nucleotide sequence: TGTGCCACCACCGATTCGGCTAGCGGGGGGGCAGGAGAGCAGTTCTTC. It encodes CATTDSASGGAGEQFF.

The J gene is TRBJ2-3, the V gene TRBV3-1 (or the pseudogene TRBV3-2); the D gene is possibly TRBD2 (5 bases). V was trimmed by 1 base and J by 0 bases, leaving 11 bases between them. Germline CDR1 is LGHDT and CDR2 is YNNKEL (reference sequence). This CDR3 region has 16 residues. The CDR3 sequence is CASSQVLRTSTDTQYF. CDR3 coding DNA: TGTGCCAGCAGCCAAGTCCTCCGGACTAGCACAGATACGCAGTATTTT.

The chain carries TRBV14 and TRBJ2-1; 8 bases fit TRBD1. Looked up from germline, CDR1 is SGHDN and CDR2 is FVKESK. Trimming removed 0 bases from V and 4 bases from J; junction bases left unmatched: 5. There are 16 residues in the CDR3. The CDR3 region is CASSQDPGGWYNEQFF. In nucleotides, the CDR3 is TGTGCCAGCAGCCAAGATCCAGGGGGCTGGTACAATGAGCAGTTCTTC.

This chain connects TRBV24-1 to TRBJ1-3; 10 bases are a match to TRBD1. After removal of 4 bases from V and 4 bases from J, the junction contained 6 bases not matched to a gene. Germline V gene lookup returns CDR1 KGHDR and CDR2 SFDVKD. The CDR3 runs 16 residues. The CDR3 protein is CATSDSTGGRGNTIYF. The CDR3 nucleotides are TGTGCCACCAGTGACTCGACAGGGGGCAGGGGAAACACCATATATTTT.

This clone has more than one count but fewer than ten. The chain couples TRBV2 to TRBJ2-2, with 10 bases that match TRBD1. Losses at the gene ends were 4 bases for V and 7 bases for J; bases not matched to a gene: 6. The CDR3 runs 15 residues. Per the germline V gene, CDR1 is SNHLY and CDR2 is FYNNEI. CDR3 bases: TGTGCCAGCAGTGCGGACAGGGGGACGGGCGGGGAGCTGTTTTTT. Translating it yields CASSADRGTGGELFF.

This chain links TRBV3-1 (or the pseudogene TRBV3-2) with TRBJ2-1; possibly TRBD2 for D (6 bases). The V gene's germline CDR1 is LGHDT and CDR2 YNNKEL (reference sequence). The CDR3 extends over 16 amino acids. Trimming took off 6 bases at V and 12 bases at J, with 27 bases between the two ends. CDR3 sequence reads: CASSRPGGRREEGQFF. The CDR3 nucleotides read TGTGCCAGCAGTAGACCCGGAGGCAGACGTGAGGAGGGGCAGTTCTTC.

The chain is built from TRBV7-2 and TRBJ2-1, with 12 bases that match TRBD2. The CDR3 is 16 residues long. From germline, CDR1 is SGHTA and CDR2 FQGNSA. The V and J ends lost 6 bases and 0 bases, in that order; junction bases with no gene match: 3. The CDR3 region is CASRRTSGTSYNEQFF. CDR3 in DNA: TGTGCCAGCAGGCGGACTAGCGGGACCTCCTACAATGAGCAGTTCTTC. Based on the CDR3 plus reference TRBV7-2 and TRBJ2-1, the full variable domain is GAGVSQSPSNKVTEKGKDVELRCDPISGHTALYWYRQSLGQGLEFLIYFQGNSAPDKSGLPSDRFSAERTGGSVSTLTIQRTQQEDSAVYLCASRRTSGTSYNEQFFGPGTRLTVL.

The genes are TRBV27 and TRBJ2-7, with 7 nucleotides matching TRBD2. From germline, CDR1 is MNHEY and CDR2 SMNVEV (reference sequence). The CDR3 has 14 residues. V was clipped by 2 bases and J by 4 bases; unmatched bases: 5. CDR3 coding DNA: TGTGCCAGCAGTTTAGGGAGGGCCCTATACGAGCAGTACTTC. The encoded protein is CASSLGRALYEQYF.

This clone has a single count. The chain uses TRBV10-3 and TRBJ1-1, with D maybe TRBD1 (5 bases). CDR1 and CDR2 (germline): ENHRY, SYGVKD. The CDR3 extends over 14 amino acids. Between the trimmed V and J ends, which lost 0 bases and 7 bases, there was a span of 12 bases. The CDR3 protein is CAISESAGPNEAFF. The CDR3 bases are TGTGCCATCAGTGAGTCCGCGGGACCTAATGAAGCTTTCTTT.

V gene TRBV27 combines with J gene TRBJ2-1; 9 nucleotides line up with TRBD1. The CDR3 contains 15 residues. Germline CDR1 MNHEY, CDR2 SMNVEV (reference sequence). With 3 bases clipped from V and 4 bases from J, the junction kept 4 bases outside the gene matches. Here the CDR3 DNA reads TGTGCCAGCAGTTTTACAGGGGGCGAATACAATGAGCAGTTCTTC. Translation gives CASSFTGGEYNEQFF.

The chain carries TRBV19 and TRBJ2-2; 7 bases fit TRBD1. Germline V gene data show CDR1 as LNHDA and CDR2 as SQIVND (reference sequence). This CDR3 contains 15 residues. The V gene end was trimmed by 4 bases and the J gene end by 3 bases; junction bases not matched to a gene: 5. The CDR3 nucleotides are TGTGCCAGTAGTACCGGACAGGCTGACACCGGGGAGCTGTTTTTT. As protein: CASSTGQADTGELFF.

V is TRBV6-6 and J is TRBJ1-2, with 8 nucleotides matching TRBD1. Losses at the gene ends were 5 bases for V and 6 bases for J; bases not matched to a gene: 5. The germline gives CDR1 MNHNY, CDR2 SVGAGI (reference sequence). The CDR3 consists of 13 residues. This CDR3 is CASSPTGEDGYTF. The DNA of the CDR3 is TGTGCCAGCAGTCCGACAGGGGAGGATGGCTACACCTTC.

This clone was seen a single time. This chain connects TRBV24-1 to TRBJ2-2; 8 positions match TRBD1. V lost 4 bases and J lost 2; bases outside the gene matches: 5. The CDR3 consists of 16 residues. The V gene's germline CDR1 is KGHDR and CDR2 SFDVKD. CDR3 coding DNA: TGTGCCACCAGTGACCCTGGGACAGGAAACACCGGGGAGCTGTTTTTT. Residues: CATSDPGTGNTGELFF.

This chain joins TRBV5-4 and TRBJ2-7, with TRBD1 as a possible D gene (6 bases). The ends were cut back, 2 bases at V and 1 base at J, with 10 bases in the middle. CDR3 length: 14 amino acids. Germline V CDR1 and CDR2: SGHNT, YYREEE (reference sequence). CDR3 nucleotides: TGTGCCAGCAGCTTACAGGGAAGTTCCTACGAGCAGTACTTC. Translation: CASSLQGSSYEQYF.

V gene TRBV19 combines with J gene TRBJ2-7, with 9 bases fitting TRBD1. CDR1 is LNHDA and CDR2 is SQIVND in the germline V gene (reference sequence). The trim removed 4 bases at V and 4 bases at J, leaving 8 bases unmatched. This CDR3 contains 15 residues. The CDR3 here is CASSNPGQGPYEQYF. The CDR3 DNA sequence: TGTGCCAGTAGTAATCCGGGACAGGGCCCATACGAGCAGTACTTC.

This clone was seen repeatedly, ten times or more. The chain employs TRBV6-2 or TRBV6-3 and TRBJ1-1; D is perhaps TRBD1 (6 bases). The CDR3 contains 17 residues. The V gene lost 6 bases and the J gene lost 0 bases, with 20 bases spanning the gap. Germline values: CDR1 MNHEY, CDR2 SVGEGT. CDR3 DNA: TGTGCCAGCAGCCTCCCACAGGGTTGGGGACTGAACACTGAAGCTTTCTTT. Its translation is CASSLPQGWGLNTEAFF.

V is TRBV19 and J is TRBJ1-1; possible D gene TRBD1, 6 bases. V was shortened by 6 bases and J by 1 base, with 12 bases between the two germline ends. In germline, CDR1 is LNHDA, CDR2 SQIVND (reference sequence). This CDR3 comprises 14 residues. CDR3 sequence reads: CASSPQGANTEAFF. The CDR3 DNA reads TGTGCCAGTAGCCCACAGGGAGCGAACACTGAAGCTTTCTTT.

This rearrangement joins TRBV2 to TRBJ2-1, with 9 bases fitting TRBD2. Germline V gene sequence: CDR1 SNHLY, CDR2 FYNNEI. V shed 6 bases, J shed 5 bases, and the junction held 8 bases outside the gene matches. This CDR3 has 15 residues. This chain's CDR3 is CASRDRLAAHNEQFF. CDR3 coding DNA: TGTGCCAGCAGGGACAGACTAGCGGCCCACAATGAGCAGTTCTTC. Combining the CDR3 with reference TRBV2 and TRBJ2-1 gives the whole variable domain EPEVTQTPSHQVTQMGQEVILRCVPISNHLYFYWYRQILGQKVEFLVSFYNNEISEKSEIFDDQFSVERPDGSNFTLKIRSTKLEDSAMYFCASRDRLAAHNEQFFGPGTRLTVL.

CDR3 in DNA: TGTGCCAGCAGCGCAGGACAGGAGGGCTATGGCTACACCTTC. As protein: CASSAGQEGYGYTF. The J gene is TRBJ1-2, the V gene TRBV9; 7 bases align to TRBD1. Germline loops: CDR1 SGDLS, CDR2 YYNGEE. This CDR3 contains 14 residues. The J segment lost 4 bases and the V segment lost 3 bases, leaving 6 bases of the junction unmatched.

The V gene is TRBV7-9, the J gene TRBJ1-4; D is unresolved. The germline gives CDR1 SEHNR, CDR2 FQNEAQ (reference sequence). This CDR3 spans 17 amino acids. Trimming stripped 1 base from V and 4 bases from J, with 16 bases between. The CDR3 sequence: CASSLGVMGPHNEKLFF. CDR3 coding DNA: TGTGCCAGCAGCTTAGGGGTGATGGGCCCACATAATGAAAAACTGTTTTTT. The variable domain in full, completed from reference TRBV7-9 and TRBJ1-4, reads DTGVSQNPRHKITKRGQNVTFRCDPISEHNRLYWYRQTLGQGPEFLTYFQNEAQLEKSRLLSDRFSAERPKGSFSTLEIQRTEQGDSAMYLCASSLGVMGPHNEKLFFGSGTQLSVL.

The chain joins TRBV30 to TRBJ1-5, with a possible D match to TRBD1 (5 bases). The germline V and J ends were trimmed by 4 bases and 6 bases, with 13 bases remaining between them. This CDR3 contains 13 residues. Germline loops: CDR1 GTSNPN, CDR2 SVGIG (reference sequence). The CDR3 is CAWTRGGGQPQHF. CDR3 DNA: TGTGCCTGGACAAGGGGAGGCGGTCAGCCCCAGCATTTT.

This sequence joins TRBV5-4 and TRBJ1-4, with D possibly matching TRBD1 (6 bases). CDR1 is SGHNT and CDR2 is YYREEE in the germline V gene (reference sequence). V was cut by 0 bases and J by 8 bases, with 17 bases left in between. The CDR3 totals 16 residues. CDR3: CASSLGDGGRGEKLFF. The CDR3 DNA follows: TGTGCCAGCAGCTTGGGGGATGGGGGCCGGGGAGAAAAACTGTTTTTT. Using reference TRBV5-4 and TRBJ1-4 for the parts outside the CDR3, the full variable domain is ETGVTQSPTHLIKTRGQQVTLRCSSQSGHNTVSWYQQALGQGPQFIFQYYREEENGRGNFPPRFSGLQFPNYSSELNVNALELDDSALYLCASSLGDGGRGEKLFFGSGTQLSVL.

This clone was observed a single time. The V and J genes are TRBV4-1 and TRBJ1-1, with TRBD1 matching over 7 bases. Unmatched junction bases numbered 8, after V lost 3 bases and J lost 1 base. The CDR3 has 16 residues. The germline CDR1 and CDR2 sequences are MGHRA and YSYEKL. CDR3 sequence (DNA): TGCGCCAGCAGCCATAGGGACAGACCTACGAACACTGAAGCTTTCTTT. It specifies CASSHRDRPTNTEAFF.

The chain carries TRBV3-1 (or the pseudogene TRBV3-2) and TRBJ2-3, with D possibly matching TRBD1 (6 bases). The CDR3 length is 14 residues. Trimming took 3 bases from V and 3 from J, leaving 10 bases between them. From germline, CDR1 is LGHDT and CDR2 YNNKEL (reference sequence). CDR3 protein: CASSHSTGTDTQYF. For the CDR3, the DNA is TGTGCCAGCAGCCACTCCACAGGGACAGATACGCAGTATTTT.

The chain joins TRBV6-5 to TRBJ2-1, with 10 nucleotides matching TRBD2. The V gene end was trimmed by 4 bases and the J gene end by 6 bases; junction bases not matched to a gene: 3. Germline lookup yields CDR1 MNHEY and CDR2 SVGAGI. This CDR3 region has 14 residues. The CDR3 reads CASSLRTSGNEQFF. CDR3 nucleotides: TGTGCCAGCAGTTTGAGGACTAGCGGCAATGAGCAGTTCTTC.

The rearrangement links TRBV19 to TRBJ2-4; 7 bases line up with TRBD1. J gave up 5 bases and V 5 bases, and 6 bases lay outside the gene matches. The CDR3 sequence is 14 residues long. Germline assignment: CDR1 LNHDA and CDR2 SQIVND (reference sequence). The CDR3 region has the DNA TGTGCCAGTAGTCCCCGGGACAGACAAAACATTCAGTACTTC. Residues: CASSPRDRQNIQYF. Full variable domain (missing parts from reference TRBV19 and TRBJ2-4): DGGITQSPKYLFRKEGQNVTLSCEQNLNHDAMYWYRQDPGQGLRLIYYSQIVNDFQKGDIAEGYSVSREKKESFPLTVTSAQKNPTAFYLCASSPRDRQNIQYFGAGTRLSVL.